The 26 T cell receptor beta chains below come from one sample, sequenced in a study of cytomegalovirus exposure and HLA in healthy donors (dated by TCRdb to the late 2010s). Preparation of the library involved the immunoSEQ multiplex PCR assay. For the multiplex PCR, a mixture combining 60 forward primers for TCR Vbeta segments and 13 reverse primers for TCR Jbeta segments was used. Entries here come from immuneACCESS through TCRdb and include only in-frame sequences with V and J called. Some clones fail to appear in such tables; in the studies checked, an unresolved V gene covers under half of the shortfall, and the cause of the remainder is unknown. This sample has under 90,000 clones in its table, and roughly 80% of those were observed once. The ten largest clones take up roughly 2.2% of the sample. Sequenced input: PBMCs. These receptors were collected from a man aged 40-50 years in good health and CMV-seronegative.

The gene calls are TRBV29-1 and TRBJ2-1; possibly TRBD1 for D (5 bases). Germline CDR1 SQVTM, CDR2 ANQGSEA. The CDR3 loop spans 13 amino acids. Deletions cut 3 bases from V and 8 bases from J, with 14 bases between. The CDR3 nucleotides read TGCAGCGTTGAGAAGGGGCTAACCGATGAGCAGTTCTTC. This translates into CSVEKGLTDEQFF.

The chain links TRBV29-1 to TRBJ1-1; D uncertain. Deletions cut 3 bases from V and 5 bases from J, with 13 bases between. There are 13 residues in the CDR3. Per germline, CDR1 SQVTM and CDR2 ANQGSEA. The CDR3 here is CSVDSSYLTEAFF. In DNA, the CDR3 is TGCAGCGTTGACTCCAGTTACCTTACTGAAGCTTTCTTT.

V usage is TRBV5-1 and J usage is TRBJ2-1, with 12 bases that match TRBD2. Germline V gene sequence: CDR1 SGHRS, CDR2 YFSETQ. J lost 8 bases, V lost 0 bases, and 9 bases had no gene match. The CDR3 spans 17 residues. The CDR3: CASSLAGTSGPRDEQFF. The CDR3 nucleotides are TGCGCCAGCAGCTTGGCCGGGACTAGCGGGCCCCGGGATGAGCAGTTCTTC.

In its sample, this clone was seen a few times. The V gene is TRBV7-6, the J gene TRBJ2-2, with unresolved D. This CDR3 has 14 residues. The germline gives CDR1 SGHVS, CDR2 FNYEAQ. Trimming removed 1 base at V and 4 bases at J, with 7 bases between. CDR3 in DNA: TGTGCCAGCAGCTTAGGGGCTGGCACCGGGGAGCTGTTTTTT. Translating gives CASSLGAGTGELFF.

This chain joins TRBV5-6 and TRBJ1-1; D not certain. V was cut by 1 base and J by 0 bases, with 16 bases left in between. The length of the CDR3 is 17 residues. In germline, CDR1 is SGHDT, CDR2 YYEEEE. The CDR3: CASSLLRAGSLNTEAFF. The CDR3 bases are TGTGCCAGCAGCTTGTTGCGGGCAGGTAGTCTGAACACTGAAGCTTTCTTT.

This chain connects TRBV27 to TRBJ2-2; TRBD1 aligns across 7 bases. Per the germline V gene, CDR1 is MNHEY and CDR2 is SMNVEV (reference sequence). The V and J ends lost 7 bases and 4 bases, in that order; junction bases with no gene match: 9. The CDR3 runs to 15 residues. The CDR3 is CASTVDRHGTGELFF. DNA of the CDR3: TGTGCCAGCACCGTGGACAGGCACGGCACCGGGGAGCTGTTTTTT.

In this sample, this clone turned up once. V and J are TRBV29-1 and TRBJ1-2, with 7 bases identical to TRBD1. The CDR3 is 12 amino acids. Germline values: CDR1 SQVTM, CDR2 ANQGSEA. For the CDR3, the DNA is TGCAGTTGCAAGGGACAGCTCTATGGCTACACCTTC. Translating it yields CSCKGQLYGYTF.

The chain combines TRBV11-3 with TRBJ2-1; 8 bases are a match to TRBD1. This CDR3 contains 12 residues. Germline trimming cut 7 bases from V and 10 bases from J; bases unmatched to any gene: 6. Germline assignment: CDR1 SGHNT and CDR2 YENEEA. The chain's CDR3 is CASTLGQGEQFF. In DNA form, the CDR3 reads TGTGCCAGCACCCTCGGACAGGGCGAGCAGTTCTTC.

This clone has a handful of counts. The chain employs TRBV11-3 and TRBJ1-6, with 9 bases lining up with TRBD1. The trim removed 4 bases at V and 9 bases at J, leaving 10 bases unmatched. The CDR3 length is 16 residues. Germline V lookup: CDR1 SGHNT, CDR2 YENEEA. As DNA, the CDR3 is TGTGCCAGCAGCTCCGGGGGACAGGGTCGTGTTTCACCCCTCCACTTT. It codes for CASSSGGQGRVSPLHF.

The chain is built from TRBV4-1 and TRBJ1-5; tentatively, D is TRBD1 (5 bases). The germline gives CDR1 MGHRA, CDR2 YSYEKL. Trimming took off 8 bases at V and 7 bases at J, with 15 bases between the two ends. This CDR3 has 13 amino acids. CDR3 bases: TGCGCCAGCTCGGGGGAGGGTTGGCAGCCCCAGCATTTT. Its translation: CASSGEGWQPQHF.

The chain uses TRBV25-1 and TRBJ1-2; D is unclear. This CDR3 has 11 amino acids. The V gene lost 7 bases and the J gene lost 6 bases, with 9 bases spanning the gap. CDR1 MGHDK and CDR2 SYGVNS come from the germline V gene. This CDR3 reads CASTGGDGYTF. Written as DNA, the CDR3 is TGTGCCAGCACCGGAGGAGATGGCTACACCTTC.

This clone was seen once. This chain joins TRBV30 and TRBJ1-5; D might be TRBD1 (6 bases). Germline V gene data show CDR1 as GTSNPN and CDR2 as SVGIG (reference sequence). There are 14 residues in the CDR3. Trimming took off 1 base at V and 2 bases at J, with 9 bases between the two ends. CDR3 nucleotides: TGTGCCTGGAGTGGGGGGCTCGGCAATCAGCCCCAGCATTTT. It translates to CAWSGGLGNQPQHF. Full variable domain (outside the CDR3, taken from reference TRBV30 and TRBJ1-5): SQTIHQWPATLVQPVGSPLSLECTVEGTSNPNLYWYRQAAGRGLQLLFYSVGIGQISSEVPQNLSASRPQDRQFILSSKKLLLSDSGFYLCAWSGGLGNQPQHFGDGTRLSIL.

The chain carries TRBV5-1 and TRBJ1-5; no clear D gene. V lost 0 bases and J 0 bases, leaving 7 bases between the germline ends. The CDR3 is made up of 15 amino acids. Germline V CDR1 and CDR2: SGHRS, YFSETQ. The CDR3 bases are TGCGCCAGCAGCTTGGCTGGCCGTAGCAATCAGCCCCAGCATTTT. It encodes CASSLAGRSNQPQHF. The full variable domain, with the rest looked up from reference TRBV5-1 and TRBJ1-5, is KAGVTQTPRYLIKTRGQQVTLSCSPISGHRSVSWYQQTPGQGLQFLFEYFSETQRNKGNFPGRFSGRQFSNSRSEMNVSTLELGDSALYLCASSLAGRSNQPQHFGDGTRLSIL.

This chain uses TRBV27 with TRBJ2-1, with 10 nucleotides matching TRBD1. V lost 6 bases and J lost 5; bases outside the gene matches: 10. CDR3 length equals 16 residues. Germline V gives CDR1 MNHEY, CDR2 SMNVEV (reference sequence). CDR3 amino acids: CASSQRTGTGDNEQFF. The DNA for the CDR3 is TGTGCCAGCAGCCAGCGTACCGGGACAGGGGACAATGAGCAGTTCTTC.

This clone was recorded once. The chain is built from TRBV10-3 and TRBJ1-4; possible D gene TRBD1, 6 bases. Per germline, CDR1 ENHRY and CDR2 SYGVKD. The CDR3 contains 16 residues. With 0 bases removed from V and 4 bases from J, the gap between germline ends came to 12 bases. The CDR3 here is CAISESRGAGNEKLFF. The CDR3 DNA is TGTGCCATCAGTGAGTCTCGGGGGGCCGGTAATGAAAAACTGTTTTTT.

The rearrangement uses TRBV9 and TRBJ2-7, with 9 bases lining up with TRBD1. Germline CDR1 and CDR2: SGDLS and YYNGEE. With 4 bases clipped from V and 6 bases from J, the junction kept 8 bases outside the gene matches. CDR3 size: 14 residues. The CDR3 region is CASSPGDRVGEQYF. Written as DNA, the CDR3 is TGTGCCAGCAGCCCTGGGGACAGGGTCGGCGAGCAGTACTTC.

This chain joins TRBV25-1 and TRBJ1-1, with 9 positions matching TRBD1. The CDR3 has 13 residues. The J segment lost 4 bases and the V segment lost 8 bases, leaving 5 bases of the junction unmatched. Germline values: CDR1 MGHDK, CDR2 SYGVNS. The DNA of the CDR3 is TGTGCCAGCGGGGGACAGGGCCTCACTGAAGCTTTCTTT. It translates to CASGGQGLTEAFF. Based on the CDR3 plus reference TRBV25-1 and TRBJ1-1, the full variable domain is EADIYQTPRYLVIGTGKKITLECSQTMGHDKMYWYQQDPGMELHLIHYSYGVNSTEKGDLSSESTVSRIRTEHFPLTLESARPSHTSQYLCASGGQGLTEAFFGQGTRLTVV.

CDR3 nucleotide sequence: TGTGCCTGGAGTGTAGAGACAGGCTGGTCTGGGGCCAACGTCCTGACTTTC. It is translated as CAWSVETGWSGANVLTF. The rearrangement joins TRBV30 to TRBJ2-6; tentative D call: TRBD1 (6 bases). Trimming took 0 bases from V and 1 from J, leaving 13 bases between them. This CDR3 comprises 17 residues. Germline V lookup: CDR1 GTSNPN, CDR2 SVGIG (reference sequence).

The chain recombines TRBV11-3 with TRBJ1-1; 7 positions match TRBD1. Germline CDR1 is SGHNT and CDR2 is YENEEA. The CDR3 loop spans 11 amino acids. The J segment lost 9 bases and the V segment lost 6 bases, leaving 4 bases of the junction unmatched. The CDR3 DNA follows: TGTGCCAGCAGAGGGACAGAAAAAGCTTTCTTT. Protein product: CASRGTEKAFF.

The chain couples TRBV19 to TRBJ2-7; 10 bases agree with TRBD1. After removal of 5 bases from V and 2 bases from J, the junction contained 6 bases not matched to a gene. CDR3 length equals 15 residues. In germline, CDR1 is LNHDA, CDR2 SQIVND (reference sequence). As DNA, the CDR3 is TGTGCCAGTAGTTCCGGGACAGGGGCTACCTACGAGCAGTACTTC. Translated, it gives CASSSGTGATYEQYF.

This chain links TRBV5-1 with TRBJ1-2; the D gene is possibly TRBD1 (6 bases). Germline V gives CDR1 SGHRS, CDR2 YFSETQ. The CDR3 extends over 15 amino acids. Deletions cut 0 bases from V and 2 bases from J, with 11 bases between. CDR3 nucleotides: TGCGCCAGCAGCTTGGGGACAGTTACCAACTATGGCTACACCTTC. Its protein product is CASSLGTVTNYGYTF.

The CDR3 here is CASIEGSWDSPLHF. The CDR3 nucleotides are TGTGCCAGCATCGAGGGCTCATGGGATTCACCCCTCCACTTT. The J gene is TRBJ1-6, the V gene TRBV5-4; D is uncertain. Per germline, CDR1 SGHNT and CDR2 YYREEE (reference sequence). V shed 6 bases and J shed 8 bases, with 15 bases lying between them. The CDR3 extends over 14 amino acids.

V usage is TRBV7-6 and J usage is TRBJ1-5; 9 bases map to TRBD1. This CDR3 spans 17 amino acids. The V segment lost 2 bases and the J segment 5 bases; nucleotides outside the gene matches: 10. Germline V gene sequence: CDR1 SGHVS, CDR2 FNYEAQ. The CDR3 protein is CASSLTSRGQGHQPQHF. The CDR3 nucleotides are TGTGCCAGCAGCTTAACGTCCCGCGGACAGGGGCATCAGCCCCAGCATTTT.

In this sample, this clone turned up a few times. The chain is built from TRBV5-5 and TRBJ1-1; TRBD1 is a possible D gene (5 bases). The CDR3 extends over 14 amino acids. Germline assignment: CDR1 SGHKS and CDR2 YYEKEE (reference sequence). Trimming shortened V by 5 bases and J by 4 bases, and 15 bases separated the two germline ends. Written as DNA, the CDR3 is TGTGCCAGCAGTAGGGCAGGGTTGGGCACTGAAGCTTTCTTT. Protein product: CASSRAGLGTEAFF.

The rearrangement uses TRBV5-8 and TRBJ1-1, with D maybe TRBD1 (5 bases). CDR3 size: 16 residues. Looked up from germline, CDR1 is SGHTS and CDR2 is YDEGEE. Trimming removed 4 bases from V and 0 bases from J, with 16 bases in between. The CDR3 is CASSPYRRGVNTEAFF. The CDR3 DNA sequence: TGTGCCAGCAGCCCGTACCGTCGGGGGGTGAACACTGAAGCTTTCTTT.

CDR3 in amino acids: CASSQGVLSTLHF. CDR3 nucleotide sequence: TGTGCCAGCAGCCAAGGTGTGCTATCTACCCTCCACTTT. This chain links TRBV14 with TRBJ1-6; D remains ambiguous. The V and J ends lost 1 base and 14 bases respectively, with 12 bases between them. In germline, CDR1 is SGHDN, CDR2 FVKESK. The CDR3 totals 13 residues.